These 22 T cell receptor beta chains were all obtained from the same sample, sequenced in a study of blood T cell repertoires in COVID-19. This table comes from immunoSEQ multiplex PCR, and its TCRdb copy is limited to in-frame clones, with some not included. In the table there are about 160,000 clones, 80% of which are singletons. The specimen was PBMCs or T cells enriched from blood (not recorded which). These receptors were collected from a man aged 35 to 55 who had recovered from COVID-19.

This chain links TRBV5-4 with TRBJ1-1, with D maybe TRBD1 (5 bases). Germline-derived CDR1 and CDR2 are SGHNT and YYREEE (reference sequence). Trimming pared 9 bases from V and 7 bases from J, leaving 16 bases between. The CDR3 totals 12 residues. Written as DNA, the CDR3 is TGTGCCACCCAGGTCTGGGGCTTTGAAGCTTTCTTT. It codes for CATQVWGFEAFF. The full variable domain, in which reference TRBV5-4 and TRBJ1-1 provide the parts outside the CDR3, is ETGVTQSPTHLIKTRGQQVTLRCSSQSGHNTVSWYQQALGQGPQFIFQYYREEENGRGNFPPRFSGLQFPNYSSELNVNALELDDSALYLCATQVWGFEAFFGQGTRLTVV.

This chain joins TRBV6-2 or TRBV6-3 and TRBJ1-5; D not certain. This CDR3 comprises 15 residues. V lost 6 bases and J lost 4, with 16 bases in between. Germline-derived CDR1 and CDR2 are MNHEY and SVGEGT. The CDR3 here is CASSSTPPGNQPQHF. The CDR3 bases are TGTGCCAGCAGCTCGACCCCCCCGGGAAATCAGCCCCAGCATTTT.

CDR3 amino acids: CASSQTHSGGGATDTQYF. CDR3 nucleotides: TGTGCCAGCAGCCAGACCCACTCCGGGGGAGGGGCTACAGATACGCAGTATTTT. The chain is built from TRBV3-1 (or the pseudogene TRBV3-2) and TRBJ2-3; 7 bases line up with TRBD2. The CDR3 is 18 residues long. Germline V CDR1 and CDR2: LGHDT, YNNKEL (reference sequence). The V gene end was trimmed by 3 bases and the J gene end by 3 bases; junction bases not matched to a gene: 15.

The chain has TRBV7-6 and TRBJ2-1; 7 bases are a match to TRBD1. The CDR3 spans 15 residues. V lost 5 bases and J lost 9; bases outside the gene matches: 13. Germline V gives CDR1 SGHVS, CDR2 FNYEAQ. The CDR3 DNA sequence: TGTGCCAGCAGCGAGGGGGCGCAAGCAGGGGGTGAGCAGTTCTTC. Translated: CASSEGAQAGGEQFF.

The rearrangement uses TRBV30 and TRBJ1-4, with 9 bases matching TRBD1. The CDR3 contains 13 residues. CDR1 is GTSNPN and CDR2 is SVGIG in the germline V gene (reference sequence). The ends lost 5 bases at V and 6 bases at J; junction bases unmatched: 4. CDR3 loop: CAWAGQGYEKLFF. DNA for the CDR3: TGTGCCTGGGCGGGACAGGGTTATGAAAAACTGTTTTTT. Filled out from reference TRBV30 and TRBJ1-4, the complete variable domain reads SQTIHQWPATLVQPVGSPLSLECTVEGTSNPNLYWYRQAAGRGLQLLFYSVGIGQISSEVPQNLSASRPQDRQFILSSKKLLLSDSGFYLCAWAGQGYEKLFFGSGTQLSVL.

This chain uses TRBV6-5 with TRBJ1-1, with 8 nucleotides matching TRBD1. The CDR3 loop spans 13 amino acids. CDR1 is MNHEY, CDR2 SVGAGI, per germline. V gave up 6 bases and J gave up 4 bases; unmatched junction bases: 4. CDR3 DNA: TGTGCCAGCAGCAACACAGGGGGCACTGAAGCTTTCTTT. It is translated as CASSNTGGTEAFF.

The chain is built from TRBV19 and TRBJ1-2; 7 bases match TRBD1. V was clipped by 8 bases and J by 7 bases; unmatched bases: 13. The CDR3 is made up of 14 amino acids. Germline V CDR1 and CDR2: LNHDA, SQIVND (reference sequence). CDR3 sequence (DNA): TGTGCCAGTTTCGGCCGGCGGGACAGACCTGGCTACACCTTC. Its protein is CASFGRRDRPGYTF.

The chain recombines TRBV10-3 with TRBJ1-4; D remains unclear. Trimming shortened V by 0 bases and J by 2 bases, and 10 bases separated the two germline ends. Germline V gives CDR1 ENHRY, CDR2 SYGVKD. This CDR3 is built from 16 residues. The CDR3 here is CAISESNVRTNEKLFF. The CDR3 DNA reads TGTGCCATCAGTGAGTCGAACGTACGGACTAATGAAAAACTGTTTTTT.

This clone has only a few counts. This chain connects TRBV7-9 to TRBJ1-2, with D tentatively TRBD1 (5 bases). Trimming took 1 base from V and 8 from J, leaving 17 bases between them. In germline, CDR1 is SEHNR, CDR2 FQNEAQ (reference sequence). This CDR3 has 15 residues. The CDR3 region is CASSLVEVDIGGYTF. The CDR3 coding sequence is TGTGCCAGCAGCTTAGTAGAGGTGGACATAGGGGGCTACACCTTC.

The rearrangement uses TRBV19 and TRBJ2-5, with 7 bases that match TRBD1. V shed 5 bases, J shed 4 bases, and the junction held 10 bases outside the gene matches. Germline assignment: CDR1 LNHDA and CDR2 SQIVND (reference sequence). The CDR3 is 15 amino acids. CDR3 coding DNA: TGTGCCAGTAGTCTTCGGGGACAGCGCCCAGAGACCCAGTACTTC. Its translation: CASSLRGQRPETQYF.

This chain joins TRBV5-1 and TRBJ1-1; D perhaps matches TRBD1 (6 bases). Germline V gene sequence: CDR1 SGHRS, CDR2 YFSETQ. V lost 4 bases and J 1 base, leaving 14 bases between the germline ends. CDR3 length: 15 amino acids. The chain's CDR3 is CASSPTWGRNTEAFF. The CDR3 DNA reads TGCGCCAGCAGCCCCACTTGGGGGCGGAACACTGAAGCTTTCTTT.

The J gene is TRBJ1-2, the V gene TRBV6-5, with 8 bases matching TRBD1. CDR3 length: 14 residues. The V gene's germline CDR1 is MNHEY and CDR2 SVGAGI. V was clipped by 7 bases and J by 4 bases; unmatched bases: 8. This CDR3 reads CASNHDRGGYGYTF. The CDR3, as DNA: TGTGCCAGCAATCACGACAGGGGAGGCTATGGCTACACCTTC.

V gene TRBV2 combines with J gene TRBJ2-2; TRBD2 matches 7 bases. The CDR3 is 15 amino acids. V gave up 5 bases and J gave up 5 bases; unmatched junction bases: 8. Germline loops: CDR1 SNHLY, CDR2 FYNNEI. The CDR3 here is CASSPPGGRTGELFF. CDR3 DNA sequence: TGTGCCAGCAGTCCCCCGGGGGGTCGGACCGGGGAGCTGTTTTTT. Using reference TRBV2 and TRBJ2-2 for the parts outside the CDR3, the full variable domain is EPEVTQTPSHQVTQMGQEVILRCVPISNHLYFYWYRQILGQKVEFLVSFYNNEISEKSEIFDDQFSVERPDGSNFTLKIRSTKLEDSAMYFCASSPPGGRTGELFFGEGSRLTVL.

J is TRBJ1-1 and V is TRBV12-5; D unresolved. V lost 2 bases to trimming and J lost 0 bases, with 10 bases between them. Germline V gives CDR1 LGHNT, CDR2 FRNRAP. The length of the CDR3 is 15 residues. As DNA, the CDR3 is TGTGCTAGTGGTTTGCGGCCCGGGGTGAACACTGAAGCTTTCTTT. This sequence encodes CASGLRPGVNTEAFF.

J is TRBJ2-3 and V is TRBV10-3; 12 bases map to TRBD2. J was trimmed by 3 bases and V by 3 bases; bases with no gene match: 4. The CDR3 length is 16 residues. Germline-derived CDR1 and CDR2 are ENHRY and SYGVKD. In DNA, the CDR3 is TGTGCCATCAGTGAACTAGCGGGGGGCAGTACAGATACGCAGTATTTT. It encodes CAISELAGGSTDTQYF.

CDR3 residues: CASREDYGGEEPQHF. CDR3 nucleotide sequence: TGTGCCAGTAGAGAGGATTATGGAGGTGAGGAGCCCCAGCATTTT. This rearrangement joins TRBV19 to TRBJ1-5; D ambiguous. V lost 6 bases and J 8 bases, leaving 20 bases between the germline ends. CDR1 is LNHDA and CDR2 is SQIVND in the germline V gene (reference sequence). The CDR3 loop spans 15 amino acids.

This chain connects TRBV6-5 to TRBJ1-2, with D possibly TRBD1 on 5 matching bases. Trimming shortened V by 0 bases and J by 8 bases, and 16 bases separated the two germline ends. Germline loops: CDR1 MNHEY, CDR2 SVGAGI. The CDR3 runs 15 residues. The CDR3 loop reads CASSYSRVPVGGYTF. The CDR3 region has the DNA TGTGCCAGCAGTTACTCCAGGGTCCCCGTAGGCGGCTACACCTTC.

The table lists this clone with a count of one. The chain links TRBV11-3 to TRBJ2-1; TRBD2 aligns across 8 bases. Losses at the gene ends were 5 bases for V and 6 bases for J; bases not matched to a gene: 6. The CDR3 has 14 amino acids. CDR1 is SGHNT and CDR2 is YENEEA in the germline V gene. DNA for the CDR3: TGTGCCAGCAGCAAGGGACTAGTGGGCAATGAGCAGTTCTTC. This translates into CASSKGLVGNEQFF.

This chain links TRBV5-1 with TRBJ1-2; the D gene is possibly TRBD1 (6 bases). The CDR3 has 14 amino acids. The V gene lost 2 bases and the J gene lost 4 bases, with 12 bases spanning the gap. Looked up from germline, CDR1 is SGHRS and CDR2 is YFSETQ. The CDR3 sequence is CASSFEGGTYGYTF. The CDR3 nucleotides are TGCGCCAGCAGCTTTGAGGGGGGGACCTATGGCTACACCTTC.

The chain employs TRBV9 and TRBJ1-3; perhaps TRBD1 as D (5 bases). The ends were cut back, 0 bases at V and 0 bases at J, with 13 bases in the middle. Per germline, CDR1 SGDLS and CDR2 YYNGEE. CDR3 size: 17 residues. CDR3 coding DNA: TGTGCCAGCAGCGTAGACCCGGGACTGAACTCTGGAAACACCATATATTTT. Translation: CASSVDPGLNSGNTIYF.

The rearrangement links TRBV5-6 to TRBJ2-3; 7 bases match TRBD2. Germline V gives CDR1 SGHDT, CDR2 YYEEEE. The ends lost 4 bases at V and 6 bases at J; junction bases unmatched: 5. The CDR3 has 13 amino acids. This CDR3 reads CASSSGTYDTQYF. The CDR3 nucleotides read TGTGCCAGCAGCAGCGGGACTTATGATACGCAGTATTTT.

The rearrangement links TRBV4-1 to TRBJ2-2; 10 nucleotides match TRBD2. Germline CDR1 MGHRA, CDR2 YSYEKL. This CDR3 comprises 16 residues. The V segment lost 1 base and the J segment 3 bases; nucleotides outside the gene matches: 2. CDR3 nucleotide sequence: TGCGCCAGCAGCCAAGTAGCGGGGGGTCACACCGGGGAGCTGTTTTTT. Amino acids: CASSQVAGGHTGELFF.